This entry lists 30 T cell receptor beta chains sequenced from one sample in a study of vaccination effects on CD4 cells after COVID-19. No antigen has been assigned to these receptors. Expansion with viral peptide pools was applied to antigen-specific CD4+ T cells by the ViraFEST assay prior to sequencing. Once cultured for more than nine days, the cells underwent separation to obtain CD4+ T cells. The healthy vaccine recipients, who had no prior SARS-CoV-2 infection, showed negative nucleocapsid antibodies. Only in-frame clones appear in the TCRdb table, and some are missing; sequencing was by immunoSEQ multiplex PCR. The sample gives 30,000 to 45,000 clones, roughly 62% of which show up once; 14% to 15% is in the top ten. The specimen comprised CD4+ T cells from PBMCs cultured with HCoV-OC43 spike peptides, sampled before COVID-19 vaccination. Subset noted: HCoV-OC43 spike overlapping peptide pool stimulation. The source of these receptors is a human donor who received a COVID-19 vaccine.

The chain uses TRBV14 and TRBJ2-1; 9 nucleotides line up with TRBD2. The CDR3 covers 20 residues. Germline CDR1 and CDR2: SGHDN and FVKESK. The V segment lost 4 bases and the J segment 0 bases; nucleotides outside the gene matches: 16. The CDR3, as DNA: TGTGCCAGCAGCCCGCCGCCCGGGTTTAGCGGGGGACTCTCCTACAATGAGCAGTTCTTC. Protein product: CASSPPPGFSGGLSYNEQFF.

The chain is built from TRBV2 and TRBJ2-3; TRBD1 matches at 8 bases. Germline CDR1 reads SNHLY; CDR2 reads FYNNEI. The CDR3 contains 14 residues. The V gene end was trimmed by 5 bases and the J gene end by 3 bases; junction bases not matched to a gene: 4. CDR3 protein: CASSWGQVTDTQYF. In DNA, the CDR3 is TGTGCCAGCAGTTGGGGACAGGTTACAGATACGCAGTATTTT.

This rearrangement joins TRBV7-8 to TRBJ2-7, with TRBD1 matching 7 bases. The CDR3 covers 11 residues. The V segment lost 11 bases and the J segment 7 bases; nucleotides outside the gene matches: 8. CDR1 and CDR2 (germline): SGHVS, FQNEAQ. CDR3 amino acids: CAVRQGEEQYF. The CDR3 coding sequence is TGTGCCGTACGACAGGGTGAAGAGCAGTACTTC.

This clone was observed once. The chain has TRBV15 and TRBJ2-2; D may correspond to TRBD1 or TRBD2 (5 bases each). CDR1 is LNHNV, CDR2 YYDKDF, per germline (reference sequence). V was clipped by 6 bases and J by 7 bases, with 24 bases between them. This CDR3 contains 17 residues. This CDR3 is CATRMRGAGRADGELFF. The CDR3 DNA sequence: TGTGCCACCAGGATGAGAGGGGCAGGGCGTGCGGACGGGGAGCTGTTTTTT.

The V call is TRBV25-1, the J call TRBJ2-3, with TRBD2 matching over 10 bases. CDR1 is MGHDK, CDR2 SYGVNS, per germline. With V trimmed by 2 bases and J by 7 bases, 6 bases remained unmatched. CDR3 length: 15 amino acids. The DNA for the CDR3 is TGTGCCAGCAGTGAAGTCAGCGGGGGGGTACATACGCAGTATTTT. This codes for CASSEVSGGVHTQYF.

This chain connects TRBV2 to TRBJ2-2, with 7 bases aligning to TRBD1. Germline V gene data show CDR1 as SNHLY and CDR2 as FYNNEI. V lost 3 bases to trimming and J lost 2 bases; unmatched junction nucleotides: 12. CDR3 size: 18 residues. The CDR3 DNA reads TGTGCCAGCAGTGATAATGGCCCCGGGACAGTAAACACCGGGGAGCTGTTTTTT. Residues: CASSDNGPGTVNTGELFF.

V gene TRBV28 combines with J gene TRBJ2-7; D could derive from TRBD1 or TRBD2 (5 bases each). CDR3 length: 14 residues. V lost 3 bases and J 7 bases, leaving 16 bases between the germline ends. CDR1 is MDHEN and CDR2 is SYDVKM in the germline V gene. For the CDR3, the DNA is TGTGCCAGCAGTTTTGGGGGTGCGAGCTATGAGCAGTACTTC. This sequence encodes CASSFGGASYEQYF.

The chain combines TRBV3-1 (or the pseudogene TRBV3-2) with TRBJ1-1, with D hard to call. Germline V gives CDR1 LGHDT, CDR2 YNNKEL (reference sequence). Trimming removed 4 bases at V and 11 bases at J, with 11 bases between. The length of the CDR3 is 11 residues. In DNA form, the CDR3 reads TGTGCCAGCAGCCGAGGACCGGGCGCTTTCTTT. Amino acids: CASSRGPGAFF.

The chain links TRBV2 to TRBJ2-3; D is tentatively TRBD1 or TRBD2 (5 bases each). Germline V gene data show CDR1 as SNHLY and CDR2 as FYNNEI. With 3 bases removed from V and 1 base from J, the gap between germline ends came to 14 bases. The CDR3 spans 16 residues. CDR3 region: CASSDKAGTGTDTQYF. The CDR3 DNA sequence: TGTGCCAGCAGTGACAAGGCAGGGACCGGCACAGATACGCAGTATTTT. Looking up the rest from reference TRBV2 and TRBJ2-3 gives the full variable domain: EPEVTQTPSHQVTQMGQEVILRCVPISNHLYFYWYRQILGQKVEFLVSFYNNEISEKSEIFDDQFSVERPDGSNFTLKIRSTKLEDSAMYFCASSDKAGTGTDTQYFGPGTRLTVL.

This rearrangement joins TRBV24-1 to TRBJ1-5; 11 bases map to TRBD1. CDR1 and CDR2 (germline): KGHDR, SFDVKD. Unmatched junction bases numbered 11, after V lost 1 base and J lost 7 bases. This CDR3 contains 18 residues. The CDR3 nucleotides read TGTGCCACCAGTGATTTTAATCGTTCGGGGACAGGGGGACAGCCCCAGCATTTT. It yields the protein CATSDFNRSGTGGQPQHF.

This chain uses TRBV14 with TRBJ2-7, with D perhaps TRBD1 (6 bases). In germline, CDR1 is SGHDN, CDR2 FVKESK. Trimming removed 4 bases from V and 0 bases from J, with 19 bases in between. CDR3 length: 17 residues. The CDR3, as DNA: TGTGCCAGCAGCCCGAGGCCAGGGGCTCGAACCTCCTACGAGCAGTACTTC. This translates into CASSPRPGARTSYEQYF. The full variable domain, in which reference TRBV14 and TRBJ2-7 provide the parts outside the CDR3, is EAGVTQFPSHSVIEKGQTVTLRCDPISGHDNLYWYRRVMGKEIKFLLHFVKESKQDESGMPNNRFLAERTGGTYSTLKVQPAELEDSGVYFCASSPRPGARTSYEQYFGPGTRLTVT.

The rearrangement uses TRBV5-1 and TRBJ1-1; 8 bases align to TRBD1. Germline V gene lookup returns CDR1 SGHRS and CDR2 YFSETQ. CDR3 length equals 14 residues. V shed 5 bases and J 5 bases; nucleotides not matched to a gene: 8. CDR3 coding DNA: TGCGCCAGCAGGTCGACAGGGGTGGGTACTGAAGCTTTCTTT. Translated, it gives CASRSTGVGTEAFF.

The chain employs TRBV15 and TRBJ2-2; 10 nucleotides agree with TRBD2. Per the germline V gene, CDR1 is LNHNV and CDR2 is YYDKDF (reference sequence). This CDR3 is 16 amino acids long. The junction had 7 bases not matched to a gene; V was cut back by 3 bases and J by 6 bases. The CDR3 protein is CATSREREGPAGELFF. CDR3 sequence (DNA): TGTGCCACCAGCAGGGAGCGGGAGGGCCCAGCCGGGGAGCTGTTTTTT.

The gene calls are TRBV19 and TRBJ2-1; TRBD1 matches 8 bases. CDR3 length: 14 residues. V was pared by 3 bases and J by 6 bases, with 4 bases of the junction left unmatched. The germline gives CDR1 LNHDA, CDR2 SQIVND (reference sequence). CDR3 bases: TGTGCCAGTAGTATGGGACAGGCTAGCAATGAGCAGTTCTTC. Protein: CASSMGQASNEQFF.

The CDR3 DNA reads TGTGCCAGCAGCCAACGGACAGGGCCCGGCTACACCTTC. Encoded protein: CASSQRTGPGYTF. V is TRBV4-2 and J is TRBJ1-2; 8 bases align to TRBD1. Trimming cost V 2 bases and J 8 bases; bases outside gene matches: 4. This CDR3 region has 13 residues. The germline V gene has CDR1 LGHNA and CDR2 YNFKEQ.

The chain employs TRBV9 and TRBJ2-3; 11 bases agree with TRBD2. Looked up from germline, CDR1 is SGDLS and CDR2 is YYNGEE. V was pared by 2 bases and J by 3 bases, with 11 bases of the junction left unmatched. The CDR3 has 18 residues. CDR3 in DNA: TGTGCCAGCAGCGTGGGACTAGCGGAAGAGGGATGGACAGATACGCAGTATTTT. Its translation: CASSVGLAEEGWTDTQYF.

The chain employs TRBV6-4 and TRBJ2-1, with D possibly matching TRBD2 (7 bases). The CDR3 has 15 amino acids. Between the trimmed V and J ends, which lost 4 bases and 8 bases, there was a span of 18 bases. Germline CDR1 and CDR2: MRHNA and SNTAGT. The DNA for the CDR3 is TGTGCCAGCAGTGTTGGGGGGGCGAGTTGGGATGAGCAGTTCTTC. This codes for CASSVGGASWDEQFF.

This clone was counted only a few times. The rearrangement uses TRBV6-4 and TRBJ1-5; D unresolved. The CDR3 is made up of 15 amino acids. Germline V gives CDR1 MRHNA, CDR2 SNTAGT. Trimming took off 4 bases at V and 7 bases at J, with 17 bases between the two ends. The DNA of the CDR3 is TGTGCCAGCAGTGGGGAACATGGGTCGGGGCAGCCCCAGCATTTT. Amino acid sequence: CASSGEHGSGQPQHF.

The chain couples TRBV12-5 to TRBJ2-2; D is undetermined. Germline CDR1 LGHNT, CDR2 FRNRAP. Trimming took 4 bases from V and 3 from J, leaving 15 bases between them. This CDR3 has 16 residues. The CDR3 sequence: CASGSTGRTDTGELFF. As DNA, the CDR3 is TGTGCTAGTGGTTCAACCGGACGGACGGACACCGGGGAGCTGTTTTTT.

This clone was observed once. The chain recombines TRBV19 with TRBJ1-6, with a weak D call TRBD1 (6 bases). The CDR3 is made up of 17 amino acids. Trimming cost V 0 bases and J 7 bases, with 16 bases left between them. Germline-derived CDR1 and CDR2 are LNHDA and SQIVND (reference sequence). Written as DNA, the CDR3 is TGTGCCAGTAGTATAGATCTGTCAGGGGCCGAAAATTCACCCCTCCACTTT. Its translation: CASSIDLSGAENSPLHF.

This clone has more than one count but fewer than ten. The V call is TRBV27, the J call TRBJ2-6; D gene ambiguous. CDR1 and CDR2 from the germline V gene are MNHEY and SMNVEV (reference sequence). Trimming removed 2 bases from V and 0 bases from J, with 2 bases in between. This CDR3 has 14 amino acids. The CDR3 DNA is TGTGCCAGCAGTTTACACTCTGGGGCCAACGTCCTGACTTTC. Translating it yields CASSLHSGANVLTF.

The V and J genes are TRBV21-1 and TRBJ2-6; the D call of TRBD1 is as the table states it, not checked on the DNA. TRBV21-1 is reported as a pseudogene. CDR3 size: 17 residues. Here the CDR3 reads CASSKLTGEERANVLTF. The CDR3 region has the DNA TGTGCCAGCAGCAAACTCACAGGGGAGGAGAGGGCCAACGTCCTGACTTTC.

V gene TRBV7-2 combines with J gene TRBJ2-2; 9 nucleotides align to TRBD2. From germline, CDR1 is SGHTA and CDR2 FQGNSA. V was clipped by 6 bases and J by 0 bases; unmatched bases: 5. This CDR3 is built from 16 residues. The CDR3 sequence: CASRPSSGTNTGELFF. The CDR3 region has the DNA TGTGCCAGCAGACCGTCTAGCGGGACGAACACCGGGGAGCTGTTTTTT.

The V call is TRBV6-5, the J call TRBJ1-1, with D unresolved. V lost 2 bases and J lost 1, with 5 bases in between. CDR1 and CDR2 from the germline V gene are MNHEY and SVGAGI. This CDR3 is built from 13 residues. CDR3 coding DNA: TGTGCCAGCAGTTACACGAGGAACACTGAAGCTTTCTTT. Its translation is CASSYTRNTEAFF.

This clone was picked up a small number of times. The chain recombines TRBV7-2 with TRBJ1-5; a possible D gene is TRBD1 (5 bases). Germline loops: CDR1 SGHTA, CDR2 FQGNSA. This CDR3 comprises 14 residues. The germline V and J ends were trimmed by 4 bases and 6 bases, with 13 bases remaining between them. The CDR3, as DNA: TGTGCCAGCAGCTCCCGGGGGGGAGCTCAGCCCCAGCATTTT. Protein product: CASSSRGGAQPQHF.

This rearrangement joins TRBV11-3 to TRBJ2-5, with 12 bases identical to TRBD2. Unmatched junction bases numbered 2, after V lost 1 base and J lost 2 bases. CDR1 is SGHNT and CDR2 is YENEEA in the germline V gene. This CDR3 has 16 amino acids. CDR3 DNA sequence: TGTGCCAGCAGCTTAGGACTAGCGGGGGTACAAGAGACCCAGTACTTC. This codes for CASSLGLAGVQETQYF.

This clone was recorded a few times. The V gene is TRBV6-6, the J gene TRBJ2-7; D might be TRBD2 (6 bases). The CDR3 sequence is 15 residues long. V lost 2 bases to trimming and J lost 7 bases, with 18 bases between them. CDR1 and CDR2 (germline): MNHNY, SVGAGI (reference sequence). DNA of the CDR3: TGTGCCAGCAGTTACGGAACTCCGAGTGGGGGGGAGCAGTACTTC. Protein: CASSYGTPSGGEQYF.

The chain joins TRBV12-5 to TRBJ2-1; D assignment may be TRBD1 or TRBD2 (5 bases each). Trimming took off 0 bases at V and 1 base at J, with 22 bases between the two ends. Germline V gene lookup returns CDR1 LGHNT and CDR2 FRNRAP. The CDR3 spans 20 residues. CDR3 sequence: CASGLVLRGSRQVSYNEQFF. The CDR3 bases are TGTGCTAGTGGTTTGGTACTGAGGGGCAGCCGCCAAGTATCCTACAATGAGCAGTTCTTC.

This chain connects TRBV7-2 to TRBJ1-4; 8 bases are shared with TRBD1. Germline CDR1 reads SGHTA; CDR2 reads FQGNSA. Germline trimming cut 4 bases from V and 6 bases from J; bases unmatched to any gene: 4. The CDR3 is 14 residues long. The CDR3 is CASSYRDRHEKLFF. The CDR3 DNA follows: TGTGCCAGCAGCTACCGGGACAGGCATGAAAAACTGTTTTTT.

This clone came up a few times. The gene calls are TRBV29-1 and TRBJ1-1, with D tentatively TRBD1 (6 bases). There are 13 residues in the CDR3. V lost 7 bases and J 4 bases, leaving 16 bases between the germline ends. CDR1 is SQVTM, CDR2 ANQGSEA, per germline. The CDR3 reads CSGLTGGGTEAFF. The CDR3 DNA follows: TGCAGCGGCCTGACAGGCGGTGGCACTGAAGCTTTCTTT.